The subject of this entry is one T cell receptor beta chain. What it binds is not known. These data originate in a study of shared clonotypes between healthy human individuals. Study-wide points: Few donors limited the genetic and exposure-history diversity represented. Incompleteness in sorted-subset sequencing, despite large depth, was shown by rarefaction. Shared clonotypes: about 5% naive CD4, roughly 3.5% naive CD8, 2.3% memory CD4, 0.4% to 0.45% memory CD8.

Clones were read by immunoSEQ multiplex PCR, and TCRdb kept only the in-frame ones, dropping some. The table has over a million clones, about four fifths seen once. CDR1 and CDR2 (germline): SGHVS, FQNEAQ. The V and J ends lost 4 bases and 10 bases, in that order; junction bases with no gene match: 4. The CDR3 has 12 amino acids. The sequence was obtained from a man aged 18 to 30 in good health. Some clones in this sample may be carry-over from other donors' samples. Material for sequencing was memory CD4+ T cells from PBMCs. Subset noted: CD45RA-negative fraction. This rearrangement joins TRBV7-8 to TRBJ2-1, with 7 bases that match TRBD2. The CDR3 DNA follows: TGTGCCAGCAGCTCTGAAGCGGGAGAGCAGTTCTTC. Encoded protein: CASSSEAGEQFF.